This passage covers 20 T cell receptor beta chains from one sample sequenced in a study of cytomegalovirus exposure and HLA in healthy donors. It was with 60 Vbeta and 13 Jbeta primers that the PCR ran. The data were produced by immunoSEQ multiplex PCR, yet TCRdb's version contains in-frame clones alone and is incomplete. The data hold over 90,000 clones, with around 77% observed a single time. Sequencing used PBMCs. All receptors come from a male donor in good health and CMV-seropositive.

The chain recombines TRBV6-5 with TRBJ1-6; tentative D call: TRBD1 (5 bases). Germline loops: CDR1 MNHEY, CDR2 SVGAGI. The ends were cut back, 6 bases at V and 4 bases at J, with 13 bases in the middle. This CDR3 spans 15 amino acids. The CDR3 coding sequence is TGTGCCAGCAGCTCAGTCCAGGGTTATAATTCACCCCTCCACTTT. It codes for CASSSVQGYNSPLHF.

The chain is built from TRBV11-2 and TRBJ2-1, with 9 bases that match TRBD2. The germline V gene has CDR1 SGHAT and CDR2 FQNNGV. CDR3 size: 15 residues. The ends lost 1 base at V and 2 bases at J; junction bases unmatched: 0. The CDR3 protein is CASSLGTSAYNEQFF. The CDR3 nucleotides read TGTGCCAGCAGCTTAGGGACTAGCGCCTACAATGAGCAGTTCTTC.

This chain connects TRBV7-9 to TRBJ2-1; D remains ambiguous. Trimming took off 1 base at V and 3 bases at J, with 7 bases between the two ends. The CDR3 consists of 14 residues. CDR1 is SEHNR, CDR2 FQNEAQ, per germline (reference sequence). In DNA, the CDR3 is TGTGCCAGCAGCTTAGGAACCAGCTACAATGAGCAGTTCTTC. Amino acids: CASSLGTSYNEQFF.

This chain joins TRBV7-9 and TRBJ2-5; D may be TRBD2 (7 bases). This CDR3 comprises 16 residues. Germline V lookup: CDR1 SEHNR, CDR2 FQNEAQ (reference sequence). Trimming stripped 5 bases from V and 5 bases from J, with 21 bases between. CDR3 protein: CASSLAGGQGAETQYF. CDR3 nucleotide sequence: TGTGCCAGCAGCCTGGCCGGGGGGCAGGGCGCGGAGACCCAGTACTTC.

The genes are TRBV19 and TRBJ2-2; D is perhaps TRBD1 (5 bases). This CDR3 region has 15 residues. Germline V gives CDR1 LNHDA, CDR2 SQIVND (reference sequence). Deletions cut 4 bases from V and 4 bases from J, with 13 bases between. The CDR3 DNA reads TGTGCCAGTAGTAACGGACACGGCCGCACCGGGGAGCTGTTTTTT. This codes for CASSNGHGRTGELFF.

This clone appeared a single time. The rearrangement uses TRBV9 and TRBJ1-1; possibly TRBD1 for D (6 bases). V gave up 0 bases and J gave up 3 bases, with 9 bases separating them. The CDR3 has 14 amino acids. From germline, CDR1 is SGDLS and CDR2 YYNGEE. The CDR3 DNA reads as TGTGCCAGCAGCGTAGAAAACAGGGACACTGAAGCTTTCTTT. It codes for CASSVENRDTEAFF.

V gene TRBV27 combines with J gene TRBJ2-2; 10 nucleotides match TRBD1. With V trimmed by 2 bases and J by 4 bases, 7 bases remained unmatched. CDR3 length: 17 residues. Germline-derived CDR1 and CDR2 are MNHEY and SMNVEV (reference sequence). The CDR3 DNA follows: TGTGCCAGCAGTTTAACGGGACAGGGGCGCCGCACCGGGGAGCTGTTTTTT. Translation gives CASSLTGQGRRTGELFF.

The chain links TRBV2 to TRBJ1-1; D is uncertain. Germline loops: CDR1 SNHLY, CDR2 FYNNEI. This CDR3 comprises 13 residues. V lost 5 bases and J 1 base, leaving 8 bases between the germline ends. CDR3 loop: CASSTTGNTEAFF. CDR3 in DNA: TGTGCCAGCAGTACCACGGGGAACACTGAAGCTTTCTTT.

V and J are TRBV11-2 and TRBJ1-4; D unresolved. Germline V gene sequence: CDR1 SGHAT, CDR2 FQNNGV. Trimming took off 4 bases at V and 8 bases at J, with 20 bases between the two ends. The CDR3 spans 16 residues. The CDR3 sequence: CASSSHPGGTGEKLFF. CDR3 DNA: TGTGCCAGCAGCTCCCACCCGGGAGGTACGGGGGAAAAACTGTTTTTT.

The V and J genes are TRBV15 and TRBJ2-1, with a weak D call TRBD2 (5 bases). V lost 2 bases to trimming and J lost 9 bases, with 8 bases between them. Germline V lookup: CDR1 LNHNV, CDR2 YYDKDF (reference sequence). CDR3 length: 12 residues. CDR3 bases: TGTGCCACCAGCAGACTAGCCGTTGAGCAGTTCTTC. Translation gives CATSRLAVEQFF.

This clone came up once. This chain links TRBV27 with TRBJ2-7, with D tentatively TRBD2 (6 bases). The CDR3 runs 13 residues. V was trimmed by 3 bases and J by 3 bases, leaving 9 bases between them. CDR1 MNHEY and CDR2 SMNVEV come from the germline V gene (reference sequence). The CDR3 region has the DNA TGTGCCAGCAGTTTCGGGGGACTCTACGAGCAGTACTTC. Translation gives CASSFGGLYEQYF.

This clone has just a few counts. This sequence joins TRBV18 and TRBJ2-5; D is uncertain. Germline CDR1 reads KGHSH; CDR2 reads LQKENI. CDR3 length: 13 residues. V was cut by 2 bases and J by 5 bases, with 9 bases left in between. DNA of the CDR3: TGTGCCAGCTCACCAGCAGGCTCTGAGACCCAGTACTTC. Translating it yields CASSPAGSETQYF.

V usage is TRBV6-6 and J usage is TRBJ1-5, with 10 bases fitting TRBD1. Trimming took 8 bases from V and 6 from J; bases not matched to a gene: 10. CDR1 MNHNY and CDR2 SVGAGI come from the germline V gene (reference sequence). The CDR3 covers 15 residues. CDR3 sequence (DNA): TGTGCCAGCCTAAGGGACAGGGGTCGGGGTCAGCCCCAGCATTTT. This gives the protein CASLRDRGRGQPQHF.

CDR3 protein: CASSYGGVGARETQYF. As DNA, the CDR3 is TGTGCCAGCAGTTATGGTGGTGTGGGGGCTCGAGAGACCCAGTACTTC. The rearrangement uses TRBV6-6 and TRBJ2-5, with D possibly TRBD1 on 6 matching bases. V was shortened by 3 bases and J by 4 bases, with 18 bases between the two germline ends. The CDR3 consists of 16 residues. Germline CDR1 is MNHNY and CDR2 is SVGAGI (reference sequence).

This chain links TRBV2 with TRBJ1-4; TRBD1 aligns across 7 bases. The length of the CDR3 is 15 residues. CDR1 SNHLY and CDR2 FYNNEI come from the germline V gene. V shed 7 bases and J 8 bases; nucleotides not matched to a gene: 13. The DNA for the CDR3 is TGTGCCAGCACCATCCGACAGGGCAATACCGAAAAACTGTTTTTT. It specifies CASTIRQGNTEKLFF.

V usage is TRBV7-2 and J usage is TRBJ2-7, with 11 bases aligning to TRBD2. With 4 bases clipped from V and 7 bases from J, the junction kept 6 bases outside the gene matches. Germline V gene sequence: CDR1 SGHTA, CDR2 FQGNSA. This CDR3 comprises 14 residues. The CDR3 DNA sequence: TGTGCCAGCAGCTCCACTAGCGGGAGAGTTGAGCAGTACTTC. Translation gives CASSSTSGRVEQYF.

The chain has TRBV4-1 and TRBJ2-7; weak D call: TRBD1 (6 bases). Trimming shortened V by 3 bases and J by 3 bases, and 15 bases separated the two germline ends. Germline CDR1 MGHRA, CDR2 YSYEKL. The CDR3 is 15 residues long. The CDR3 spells CASSHTVGDNYEQYF. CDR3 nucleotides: TGCGCCAGCAGCCATACCGTGGGGGACAACTACGAGCAGTACTTC.

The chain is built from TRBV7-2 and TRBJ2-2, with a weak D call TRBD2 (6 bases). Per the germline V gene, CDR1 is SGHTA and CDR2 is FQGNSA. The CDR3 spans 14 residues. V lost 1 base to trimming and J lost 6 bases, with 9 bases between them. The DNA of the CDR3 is TGTGCCAGCAGCTTAGTCGGGAGAGCCGGGGAGCTGTTTTTT. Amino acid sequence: CASSLVGRAGELFF.

CDR3 residues: CASSILGAGQANEQFF. The CDR3 bases are TGTGCCAGTAGTATCCTCGGGGCGGGACAGGCCAATGAGCAGTTCTTC. The V and J genes are TRBV19 and TRBJ2-1; 8 bases agree with TRBD1. The V segment lost 3 bases and the J segment 6 bases; nucleotides outside the gene matches: 10. The CDR3 extends over 16 amino acids. Per the germline V gene, CDR1 is LNHDA and CDR2 is SQIVND (reference sequence).

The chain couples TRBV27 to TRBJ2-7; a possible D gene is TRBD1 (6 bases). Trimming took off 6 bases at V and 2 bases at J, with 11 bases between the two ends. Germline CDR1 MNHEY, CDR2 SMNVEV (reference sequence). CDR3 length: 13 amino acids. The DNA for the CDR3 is TGTGCCAGCAGCCGGGACAACGCCTACGAGCAGTACTTC. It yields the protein CASSRDNAYEQYF.